Sequencing of this T cell receptor (beta chain) was carried out in a study of CD8 T cells in Susac syndrome. The CDR3 is 13 residues long. Germline V gives CDR1 SGHDN, CDR2 FVKESK. V was pared by 1 base and J by 2 bases, with 6 bases between. Included as multiple sclerosis controls were treatment-naive patients who had stable or active relapsing-remitting disease. In contrast to the negatively isolated CD8+ and CD4+ T cells, TEMRA cells were FACS-enriched. Random hexamers were used to reverse transcribe 0.5 to 1 ug of RNA. Each CDR3 protein gets one entry after TCRdb re-called the immunoSEQ multiplex PCR reads with MiXCR. This table has hundreds of thousands of distinct CDR3 sequences, about 82% appearing once. This clonotype turned up a few times.

The source of this sequence is a human donor with multiple sclerosis. The specimen was CD8+ T cells from PBMCs. This chain joins TRBV14 and TRBJ2-7, with TRBD1 as a possible D gene (5 bases). The CDR3 DNA sequence: TGTGCCAGCAGCCAAGGACAGACCTACGAGCAGTACTTC. As protein: CASSQGQTYEQYF.